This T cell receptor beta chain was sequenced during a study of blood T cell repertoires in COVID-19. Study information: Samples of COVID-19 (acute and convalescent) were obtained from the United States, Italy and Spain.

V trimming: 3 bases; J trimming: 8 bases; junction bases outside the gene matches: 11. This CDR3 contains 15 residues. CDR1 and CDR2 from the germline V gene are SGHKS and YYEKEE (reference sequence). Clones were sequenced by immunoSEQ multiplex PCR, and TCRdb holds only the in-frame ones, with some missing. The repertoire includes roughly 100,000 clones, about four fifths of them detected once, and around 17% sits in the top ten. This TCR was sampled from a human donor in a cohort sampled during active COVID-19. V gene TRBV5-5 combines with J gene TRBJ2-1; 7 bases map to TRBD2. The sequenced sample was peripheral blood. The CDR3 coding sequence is TGTGCCAGCAGCTGGGCTATGGGGAGGGCCGATGAGCAGTTCTTC. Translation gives CASSWAMGRADEQFF.